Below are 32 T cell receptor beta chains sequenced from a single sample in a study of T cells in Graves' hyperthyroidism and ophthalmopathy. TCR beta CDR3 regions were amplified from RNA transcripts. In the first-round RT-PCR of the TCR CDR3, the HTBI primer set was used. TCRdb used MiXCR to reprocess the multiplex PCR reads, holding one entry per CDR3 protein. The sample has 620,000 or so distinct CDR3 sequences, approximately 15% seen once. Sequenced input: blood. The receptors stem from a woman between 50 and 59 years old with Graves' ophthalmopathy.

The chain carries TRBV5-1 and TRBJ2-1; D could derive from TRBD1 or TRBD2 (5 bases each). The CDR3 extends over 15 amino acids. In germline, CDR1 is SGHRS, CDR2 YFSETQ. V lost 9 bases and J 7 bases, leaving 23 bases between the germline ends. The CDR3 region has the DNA TGCGCCACCGCTACCGGGACCATAGGGCCGAATGAGCAGTTCTTC. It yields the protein CATATGTIGPNEQFF.

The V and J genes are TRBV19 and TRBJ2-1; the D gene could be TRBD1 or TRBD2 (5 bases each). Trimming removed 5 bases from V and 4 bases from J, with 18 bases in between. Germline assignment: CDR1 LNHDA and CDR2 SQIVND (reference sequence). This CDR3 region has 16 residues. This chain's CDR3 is CASSGAGSGFYNEQFF. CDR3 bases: TGTGCCAGTAGTGGGGCGGGCTCAGGGTTTTACAATGAGCAGTTCTTC.

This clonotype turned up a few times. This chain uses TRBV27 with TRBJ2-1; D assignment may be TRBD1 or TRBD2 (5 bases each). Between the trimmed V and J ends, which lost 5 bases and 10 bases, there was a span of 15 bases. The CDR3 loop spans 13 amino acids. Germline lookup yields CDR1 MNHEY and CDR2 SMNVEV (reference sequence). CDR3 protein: CASSGTLASEQFF. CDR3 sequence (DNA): TGTGCCAGCAGTGGGACCCTAGCATCGGAGCAGTTCTTC.

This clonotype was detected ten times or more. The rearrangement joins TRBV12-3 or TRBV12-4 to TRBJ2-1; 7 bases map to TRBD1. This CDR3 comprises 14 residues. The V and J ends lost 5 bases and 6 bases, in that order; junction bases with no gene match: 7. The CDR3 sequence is CASSANRGGNEQFF. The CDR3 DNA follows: TGTGCCAGCAGTGCCAACAGGGGTGGCAATGAGCAGTTCTTC.

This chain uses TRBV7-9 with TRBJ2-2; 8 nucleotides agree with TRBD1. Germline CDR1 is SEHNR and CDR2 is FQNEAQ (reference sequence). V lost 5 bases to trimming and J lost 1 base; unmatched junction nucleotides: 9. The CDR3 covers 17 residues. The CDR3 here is CASSPEPGQENTGELFF. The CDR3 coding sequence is TGTGCCAGCAGCCCAGAACCGGGACAGGAGAACACCGGGGAGCTGTTTTTT.

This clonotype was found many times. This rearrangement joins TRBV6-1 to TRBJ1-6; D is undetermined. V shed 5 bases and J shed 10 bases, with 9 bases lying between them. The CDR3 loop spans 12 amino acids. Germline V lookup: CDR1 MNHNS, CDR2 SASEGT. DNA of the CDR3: TGTGCCAGCAGTAAATATGGATCACCCCTCCACTTT. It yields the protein CASSKYGSPLHF.

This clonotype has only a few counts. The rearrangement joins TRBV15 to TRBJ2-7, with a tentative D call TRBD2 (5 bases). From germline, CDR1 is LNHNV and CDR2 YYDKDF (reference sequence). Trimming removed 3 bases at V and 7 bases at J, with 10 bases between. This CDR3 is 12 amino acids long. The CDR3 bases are TGTGCCACCAGCAGGGGAGTGAGGGAGCAGTACTTC. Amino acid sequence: CATSRGVREQYF.

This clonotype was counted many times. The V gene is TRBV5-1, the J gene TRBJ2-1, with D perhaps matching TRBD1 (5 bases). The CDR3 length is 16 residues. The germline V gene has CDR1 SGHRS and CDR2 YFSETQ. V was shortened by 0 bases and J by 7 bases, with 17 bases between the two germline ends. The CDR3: CASSLGAGSSSNEQFF. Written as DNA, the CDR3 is TGCGCCAGCAGCTTGGGGGCAGGGTCTTCGAGTAATGAGCAGTTCTTC.

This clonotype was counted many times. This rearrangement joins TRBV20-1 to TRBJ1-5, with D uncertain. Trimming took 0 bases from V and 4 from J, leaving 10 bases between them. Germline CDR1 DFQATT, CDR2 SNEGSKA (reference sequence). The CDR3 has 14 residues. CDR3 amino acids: CSARDWSGNQPQHF. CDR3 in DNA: TGCAGTGCTAGAGACTGGAGCGGGAATCAGCCCCAGCATTTT.

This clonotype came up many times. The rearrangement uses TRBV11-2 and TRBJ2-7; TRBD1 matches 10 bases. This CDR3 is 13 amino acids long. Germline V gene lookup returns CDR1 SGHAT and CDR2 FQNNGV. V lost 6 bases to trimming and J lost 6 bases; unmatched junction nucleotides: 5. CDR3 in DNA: TGTGCCAGCAGGACAGGGGGCTCTCCCGAGCAGTACTTC. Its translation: CASRTGGSPEQYF.

CDR3 residues: CASTSSSYEQYF. CDR3 nucleotide sequence: TGTGCCAGTACTAGCAGTTCCTACGAGCAGTACTTC. The chain recombines TRBV6-1 with TRBJ2-7; D perhaps matches TRBD2 (6 bases). This CDR3 is built from 12 residues. The germline V gene encodes CDR1 MNHNS and CDR2 SASEGT. V lost 9 bases and J lost 1, with 10 bases in between.

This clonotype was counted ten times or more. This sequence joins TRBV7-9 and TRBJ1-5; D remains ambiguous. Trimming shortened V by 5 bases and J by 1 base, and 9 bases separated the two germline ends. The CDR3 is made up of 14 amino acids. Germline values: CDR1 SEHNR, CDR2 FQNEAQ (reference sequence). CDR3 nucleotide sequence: TGTGCCAGCAGCGGCATTAGGAGCAATCAGCCCCAGCATTTT. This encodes CASSGIRSNQPQHF.

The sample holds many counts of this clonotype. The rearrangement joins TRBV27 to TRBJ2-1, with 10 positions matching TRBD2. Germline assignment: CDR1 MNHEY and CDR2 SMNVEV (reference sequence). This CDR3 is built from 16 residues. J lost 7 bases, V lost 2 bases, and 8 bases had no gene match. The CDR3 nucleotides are TGTGCCAGCAGTTTACGGCTAGCGGGAGCTGGAAATGAGCAGTTCTTC. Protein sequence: CASSLRLAGAGNEQFF.

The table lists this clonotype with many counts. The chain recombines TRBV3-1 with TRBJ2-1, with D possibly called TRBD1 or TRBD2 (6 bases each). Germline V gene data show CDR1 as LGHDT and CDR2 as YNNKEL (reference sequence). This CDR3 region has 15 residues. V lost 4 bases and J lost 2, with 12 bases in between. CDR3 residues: CASSRGTKTYNEQFF. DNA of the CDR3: TGTGCCAGCAGCCGCGGGACAAAAACCTACAATGAGCAGTTCTTC.

CDR3 coding DNA: TGTGCCCTCGGAGGCGGGGCAGGGCCCCGCACAGATACGCAGTATTTT. Translation: CALGGGAGPRTDTQYF. V and J are TRBV28 and TRBJ2-3, with a weak D call TRBD2 (6 bases). There are 16 residues in the CDR3. Germline values: CDR1 MDHEN, CDR2 SYDVKM. Trimming took off 11 bases at V and 1 base at J, with 22 bases between the two ends.

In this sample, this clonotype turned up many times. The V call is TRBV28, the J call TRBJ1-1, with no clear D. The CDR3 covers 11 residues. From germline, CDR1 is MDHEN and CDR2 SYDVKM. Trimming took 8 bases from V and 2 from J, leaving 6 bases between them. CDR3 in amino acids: CASFLNTEAFF. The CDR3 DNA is TGTGCCAGCTTTCTCAACACTGAAGCTTTCTTT. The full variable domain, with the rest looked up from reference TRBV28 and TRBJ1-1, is DVKVTQSSRYLVKRTGEKVFLECVQDMDHENMFWYRQDPGLGLRLIYFSYDVKMKEKGDIPEGYSVSREKKERFSLILESASTNQTSMYLCASFLNTEAFFGQGTRLTVV.

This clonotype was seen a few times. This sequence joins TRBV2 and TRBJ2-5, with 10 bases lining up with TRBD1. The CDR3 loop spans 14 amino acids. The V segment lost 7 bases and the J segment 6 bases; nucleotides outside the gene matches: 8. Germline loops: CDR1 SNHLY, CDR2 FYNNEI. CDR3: CASMGDRGLKTQYF. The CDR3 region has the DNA TGTGCCAGCATGGGGGACAGGGGATTAAAGACCCAGTACTTC. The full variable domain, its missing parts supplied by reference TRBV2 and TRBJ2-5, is EPEVTQTPSHQVTQMGQEVILRCVPISNHLYFYWYRQILGQKVEFLVSFYNNEISEKSEIFDDQFSVERPDGSNFTLKIRSTKLEDSAMYFCASMGDRGLKTQYFGPGTRLLVL.

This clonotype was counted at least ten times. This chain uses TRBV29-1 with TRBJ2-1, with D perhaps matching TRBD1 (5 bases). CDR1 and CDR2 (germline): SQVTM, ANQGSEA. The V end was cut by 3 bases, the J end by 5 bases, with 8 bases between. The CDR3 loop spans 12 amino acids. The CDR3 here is CSVEGRDNEQFF. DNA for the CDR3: TGCAGCGTTGAGGGCAGGGACAATGAGCAGTTCTTC.

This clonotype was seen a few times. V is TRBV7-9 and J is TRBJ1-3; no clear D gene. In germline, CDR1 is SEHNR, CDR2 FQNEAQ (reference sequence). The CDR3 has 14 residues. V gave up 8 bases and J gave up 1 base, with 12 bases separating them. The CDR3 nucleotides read TGTGCCAGCGGTGTCGTAGGGTCTGGAAACACCATATATTTT. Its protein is CASGVVGSGNTIYF.

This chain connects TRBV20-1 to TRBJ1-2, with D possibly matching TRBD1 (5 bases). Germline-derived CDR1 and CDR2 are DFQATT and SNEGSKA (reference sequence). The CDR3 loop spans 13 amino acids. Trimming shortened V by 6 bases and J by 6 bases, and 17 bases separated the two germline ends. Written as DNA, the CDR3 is TGCAGTGCCATTCAGGGCGGGAGAAATGGCTACACCTTC. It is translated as CSAIQGGRNGYTF.

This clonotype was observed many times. In DNA, the CDR3 is TGCAGTGCCCCGGATGGGGGGCGAAACACTGAAGCTTTCTTT. As protein: CSAPDGGRNTEAFF. The rearrangement joins TRBV20-1 to TRBJ1-1, with a possible D match to TRBD1 (6 bases). The germline V gene has CDR1 DFQATT and CDR2 SNEGSKA (reference sequence). The CDR3 consists of 14 residues. V shed 6 bases and J shed 2 bases, with 16 bases lying between them.

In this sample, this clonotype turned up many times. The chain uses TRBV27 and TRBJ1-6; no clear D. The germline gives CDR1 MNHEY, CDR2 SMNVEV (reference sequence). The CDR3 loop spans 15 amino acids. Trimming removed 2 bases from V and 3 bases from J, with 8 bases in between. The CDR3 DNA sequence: TGTGCCAGCAGTTTAAACGGTGACTATAATTCACCCCTCCACTTT. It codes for CASSLNGDYNSPLHF.

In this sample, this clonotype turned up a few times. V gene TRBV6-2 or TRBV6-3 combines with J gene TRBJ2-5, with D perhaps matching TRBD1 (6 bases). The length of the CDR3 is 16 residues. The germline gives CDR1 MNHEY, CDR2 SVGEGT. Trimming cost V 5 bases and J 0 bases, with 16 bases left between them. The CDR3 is CASSNLTGIYQETQYF. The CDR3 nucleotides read TGTGCCAGCAGTAACCTAACAGGGATATACCAAGAGACCCAGTACTTC.

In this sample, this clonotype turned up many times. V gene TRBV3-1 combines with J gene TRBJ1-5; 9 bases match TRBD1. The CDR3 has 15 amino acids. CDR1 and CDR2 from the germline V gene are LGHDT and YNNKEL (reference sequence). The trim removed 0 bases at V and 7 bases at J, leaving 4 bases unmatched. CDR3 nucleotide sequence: TGTGCCAGCAGCCAAGATACAGGGGGCCGGCAGCCCCAGCATTTT. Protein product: CASSQDTGGRQPQHF.

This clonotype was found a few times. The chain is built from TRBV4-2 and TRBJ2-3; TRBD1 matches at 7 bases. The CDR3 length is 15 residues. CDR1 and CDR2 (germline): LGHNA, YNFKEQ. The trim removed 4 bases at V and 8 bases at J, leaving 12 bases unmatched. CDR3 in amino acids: CASSPIQGSGGTQYF. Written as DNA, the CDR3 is TGTGCCAGCAGCCCTATTCAGGGTTCAGGGGGTACGCAGTATTTT.

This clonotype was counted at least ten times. CDR3 nucleotide sequence: TGTGCCAGCAGCTTAGTAGGTCCGGGGGGCTGGGAGCAGTACTTC. Protein: CASSLVGPGGWEQYF. The gene calls are TRBV7-2 and TRBJ2-7; a possible D gene is TRBD2 (7 bases). V was cut by 1 base and J by 7 bases, with 17 bases left in between. CDR1 and CDR2 (germline): SGHTA, FQGNSA. CDR3 size: 15 residues.

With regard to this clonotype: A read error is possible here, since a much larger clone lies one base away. DNA for the CDR3: TGTGCCGGCAGCTTATCTACGGACACCTACTACGAGCAGTACTTC. Translation: CAGSLSTDTYYEQYF. The chain combines TRBV11-2 with TRBJ2-7; possibly TRBD1 for D (5 bases). The CDR3 is 15 residues long. CDR1 is SGHAT and CDR2 is FQNNGV in the germline V gene.

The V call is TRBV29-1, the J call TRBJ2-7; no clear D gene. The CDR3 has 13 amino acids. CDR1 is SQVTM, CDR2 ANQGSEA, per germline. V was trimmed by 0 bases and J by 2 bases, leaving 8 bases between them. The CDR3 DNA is TGCAGCGTTGAAGATAGCCAGGCCTACGAGCAGTACTTC. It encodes CSVEDSQAYEQYF.

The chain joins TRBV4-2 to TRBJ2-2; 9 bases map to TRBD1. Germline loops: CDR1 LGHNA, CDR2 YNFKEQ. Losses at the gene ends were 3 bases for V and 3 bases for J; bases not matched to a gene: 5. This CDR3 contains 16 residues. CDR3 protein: CASSHPRTGDTGELFF. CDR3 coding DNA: TGTGCCAGCAGCCACCCTCGGACAGGGGACACCGGGGAGCTGTTTTTT.

The CDR3 here is CASSQQPSRYTEAFF. The CDR3 nucleotides read TGCGCCAGCAGCCAACAGCCAAGTCGGTACACTGAAGCTTTCTTT. The gene calls are TRBV4-3 and TRBJ1-1; no clear D. CDR1 LGHNA and CDR2 YSLEER come from the germline V gene. The V and J ends lost 2 bases and 3 bases respectively, with 13 bases between them. The CDR3 contains 15 residues.

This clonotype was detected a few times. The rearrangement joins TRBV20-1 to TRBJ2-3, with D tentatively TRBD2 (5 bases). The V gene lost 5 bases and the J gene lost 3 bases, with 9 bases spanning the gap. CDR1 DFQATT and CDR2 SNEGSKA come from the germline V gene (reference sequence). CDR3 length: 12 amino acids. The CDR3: CSAPEATDTQYF. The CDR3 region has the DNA TGCAGTGCTCCGGAGGCGACAGATACGCAGTATTTT.

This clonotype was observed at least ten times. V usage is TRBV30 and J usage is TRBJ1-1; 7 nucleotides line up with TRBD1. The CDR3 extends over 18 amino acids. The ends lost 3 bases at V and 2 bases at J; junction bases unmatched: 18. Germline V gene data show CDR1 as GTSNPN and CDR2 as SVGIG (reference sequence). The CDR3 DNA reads TGTGCCTGGAGCCGACAGGGCGGCCCGCTCCCCTACAACACTGAAGCTTTCTTT. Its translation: CAWSRQGGPLPYNTEAFF.